The present TCR beta chain was sequenced within a study of shared clonotypes between healthy human individuals. Study-wide results and limits: Rarefaction showed sorted-subset sequencing was incomplete despite large depth.

CDR3 length: 16 amino acids. Germline V gene data show CDR1 as SNHLY and CDR2 as FYNNEI. With 5 bases clipped from V and 0 bases from J, the junction kept 5 bases outside the gene matches. The data were produced by immunoSEQ multiplex PCR, yet TCRdb's version contains in-frame clones alone and is incomplete. The sample holds about 2.2 million clones, roughly 91% seen once. With respect to this clone: Its antigen is still unknown.

Naive CD8 cells were CD45RO-negative, positively selected for CCR7, excluding terminally differentiated effector memory CD45RA+ cells. Adults of Caucasian background living in Nashville, Tennessee made up all donors. The sample was naive CD8+ T cells from PBMCs. The V and J genes are TRBV2 and TRBJ2-7, with 12 bases fitting TRBD2. The receptor comes from a man between 18 and 35 years old in good health. Some clones in this sample may be carry-over from other donors' samples. The DNA for the CDR3 is TGTGCCAGCAGTCGTAAGACTAGCGGGAGCTCCTACGAGCAGTACTTC. It codes for CASSRKTSGSSYEQYF.